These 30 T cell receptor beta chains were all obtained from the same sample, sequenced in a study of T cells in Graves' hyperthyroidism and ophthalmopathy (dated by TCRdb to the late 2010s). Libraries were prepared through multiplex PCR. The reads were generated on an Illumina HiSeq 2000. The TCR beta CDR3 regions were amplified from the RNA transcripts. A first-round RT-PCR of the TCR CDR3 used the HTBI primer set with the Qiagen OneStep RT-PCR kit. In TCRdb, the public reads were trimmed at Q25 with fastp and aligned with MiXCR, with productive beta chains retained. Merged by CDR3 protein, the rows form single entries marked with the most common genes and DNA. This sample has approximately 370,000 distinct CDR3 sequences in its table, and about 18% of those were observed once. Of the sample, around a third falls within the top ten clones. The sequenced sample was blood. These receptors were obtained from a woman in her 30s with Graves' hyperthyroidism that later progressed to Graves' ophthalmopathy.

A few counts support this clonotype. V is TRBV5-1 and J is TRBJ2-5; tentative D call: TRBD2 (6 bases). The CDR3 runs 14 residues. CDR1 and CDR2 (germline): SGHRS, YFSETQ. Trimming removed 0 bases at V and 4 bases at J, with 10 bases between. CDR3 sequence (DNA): TGCGCCAGCAGCTTGGCCGGGGGAGCAGAGACCCAGTACTTC. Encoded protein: CASSLAGGAETQYF.

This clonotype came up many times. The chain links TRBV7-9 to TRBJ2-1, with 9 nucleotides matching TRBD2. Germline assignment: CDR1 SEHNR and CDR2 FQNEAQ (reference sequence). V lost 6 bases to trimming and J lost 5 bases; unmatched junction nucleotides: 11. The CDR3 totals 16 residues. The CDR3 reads CASRPRAGGPNNEQFF. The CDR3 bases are TGTGCCAGCAGGCCGAGGGCGGGGGGGCCGAACAATGAGCAGTTCTTC.

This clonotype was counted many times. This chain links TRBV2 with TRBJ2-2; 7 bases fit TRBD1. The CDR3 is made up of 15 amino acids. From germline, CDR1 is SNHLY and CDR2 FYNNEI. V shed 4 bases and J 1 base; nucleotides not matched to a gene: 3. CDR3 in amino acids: CASSGTGLNTGELFF. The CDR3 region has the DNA TGTGCCAGCAGTGGGACAGGACTGAACACCGGGGAGCTGTTTTTT.

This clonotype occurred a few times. The CDR3 sequence is CASSIYRDSYEQYF. The CDR3 nucleotides are TGTGCCAGCAGTATTTACAGAGACTCCTACGAGCAGTACTTC. This chain uses TRBV28 with TRBJ2-7; D remains unclear. V lost 5 bases, J lost 0 bases, and 11 bases lay in between. The CDR3 covers 14 residues. In germline, CDR1 is MDHEN, CDR2 SYDVKM.

Written as DNA, the CDR3 is TGTGCCAGCAGCCAAGATGCCCGGGGTTGGAGCTCTGGGGCCAACGTCCTGACTTTC. Translated: CASSQDARGWSSGANVLTF. This sequence joins TRBV3-1 and TRBJ2-6; D possibly corresponds to TRBD2 (5 bases). V was pared by 0 bases and J by 0 bases, with 15 bases between. The CDR3 consists of 19 residues. Germline values: CDR1 LGHDT, CDR2 YNNKEL (reference sequence).

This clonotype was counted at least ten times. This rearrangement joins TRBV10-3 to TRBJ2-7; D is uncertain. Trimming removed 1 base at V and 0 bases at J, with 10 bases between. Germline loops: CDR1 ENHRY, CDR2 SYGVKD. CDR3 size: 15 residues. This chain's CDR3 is CAISELAMGSYEQYF. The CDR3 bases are TGTGCCATCAGTGAGTTGGCAATGGGCTCCTACGAGCAGTACTTC.

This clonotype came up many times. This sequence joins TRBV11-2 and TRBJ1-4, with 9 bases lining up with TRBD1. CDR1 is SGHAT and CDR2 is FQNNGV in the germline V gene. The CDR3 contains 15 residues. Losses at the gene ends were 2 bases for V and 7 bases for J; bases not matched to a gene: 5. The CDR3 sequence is CASSLYRQGGEKLFF. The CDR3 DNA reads TGTGCCAGCAGCTTATATCGACAGGGGGGTGAAAAACTGTTTTTT. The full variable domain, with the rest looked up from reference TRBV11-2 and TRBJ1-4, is EAGVAQSPRYKIIEKRQSVAFWCNPISGHATLYWYQQILGQGPKLLIQFQNNGVVDDSQLPKDRFSAERLKGVDSTLKIQPAKLEDSAVYLCASSLYRQGGEKLFFGSGTQLSVL.

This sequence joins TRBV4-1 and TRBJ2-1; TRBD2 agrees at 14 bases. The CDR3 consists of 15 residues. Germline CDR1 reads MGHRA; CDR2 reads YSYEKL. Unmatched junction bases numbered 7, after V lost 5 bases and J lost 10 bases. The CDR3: CASSWGLAGAGEQFF. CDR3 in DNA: TGCGCCAGCAGCTGGGGACTAGCGGGAGCGGGGGAGCAGTTCTTC.

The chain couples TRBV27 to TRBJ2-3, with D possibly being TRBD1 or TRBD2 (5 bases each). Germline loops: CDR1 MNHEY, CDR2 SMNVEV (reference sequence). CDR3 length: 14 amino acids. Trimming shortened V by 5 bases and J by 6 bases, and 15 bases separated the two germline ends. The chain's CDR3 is CASSAAGSRDTQYF. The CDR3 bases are TGTGCCAGCAGTGCGGCAGGGAGTAGGGATACGCAGTATTTT.

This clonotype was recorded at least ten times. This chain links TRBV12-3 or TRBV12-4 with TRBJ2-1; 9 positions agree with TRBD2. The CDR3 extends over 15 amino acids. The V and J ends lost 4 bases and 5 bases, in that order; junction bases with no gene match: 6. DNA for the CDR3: TGTGCCAGCAGTTCTTCCCCTAGCGGGAACAATGAGCAGTTCTTC. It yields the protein CASSSSPSGNNEQFF.

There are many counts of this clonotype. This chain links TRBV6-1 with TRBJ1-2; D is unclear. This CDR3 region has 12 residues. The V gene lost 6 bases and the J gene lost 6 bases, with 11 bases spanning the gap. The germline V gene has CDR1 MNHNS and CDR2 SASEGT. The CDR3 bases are TGTGCCAGCAGGGAATGGGTTGATGGCTACACCTTC. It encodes CASREWVDGYTF.

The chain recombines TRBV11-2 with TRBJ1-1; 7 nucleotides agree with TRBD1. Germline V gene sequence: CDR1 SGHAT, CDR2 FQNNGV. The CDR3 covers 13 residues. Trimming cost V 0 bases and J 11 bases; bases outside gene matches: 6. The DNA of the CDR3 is TGTGCCAGCAGCTTAGACTACAGGGGATCGGCTTTCTTT. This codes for CASSLDYRGSAFF.

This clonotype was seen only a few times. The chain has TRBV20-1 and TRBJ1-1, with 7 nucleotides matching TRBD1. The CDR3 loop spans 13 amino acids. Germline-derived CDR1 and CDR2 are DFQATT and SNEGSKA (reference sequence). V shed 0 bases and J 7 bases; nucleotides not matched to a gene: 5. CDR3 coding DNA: TGCAGTGCTAGAGACGACAGGGACGGTGAAGCTTTCTTT. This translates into CSARDDRDGEAFF.

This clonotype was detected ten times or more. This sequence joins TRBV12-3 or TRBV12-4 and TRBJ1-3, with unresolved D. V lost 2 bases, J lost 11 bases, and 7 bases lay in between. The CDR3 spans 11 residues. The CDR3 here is CASSLSMAIYF. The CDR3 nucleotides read TGTGCCAGCAGTTTATCAATGGCCATATATTTT.

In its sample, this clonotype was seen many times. CDR3 residues: CASSFQGGFNQPQHF. The CDR3 coding sequence is TGTGCCAGCAGTTTCCAGGGGGGATTCAATCAGCCCCAGCATTTT. This chain connects TRBV27 to TRBJ1-5; 7 nucleotides align to TRBD1. Germline values: CDR1 MNHEY, CDR2 SMNVEV (reference sequence). The junction had 5 bases not matched to a gene; V was cut back by 3 bases and J by 3 bases. The CDR3 has 15 amino acids.

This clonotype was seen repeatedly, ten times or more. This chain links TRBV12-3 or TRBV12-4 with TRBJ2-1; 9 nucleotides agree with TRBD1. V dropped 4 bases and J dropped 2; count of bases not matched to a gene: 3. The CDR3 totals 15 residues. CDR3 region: CASSSRQGAYNEQFF. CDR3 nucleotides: TGTGCCAGCAGTTCCCGACAGGGGGCCTACAATGAGCAGTTCTTC.

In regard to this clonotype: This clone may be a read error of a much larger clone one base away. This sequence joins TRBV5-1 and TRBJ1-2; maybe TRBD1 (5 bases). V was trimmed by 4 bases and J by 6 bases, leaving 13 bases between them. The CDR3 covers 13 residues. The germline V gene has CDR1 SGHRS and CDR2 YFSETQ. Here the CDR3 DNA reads TGCGCCAGCAGCCTCGGACACGACCATGGCTACACCTTC. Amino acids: CASSLGHDHGYTF.

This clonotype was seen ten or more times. CDR3 nucleotide sequence: TGTGCCAGCAGCCAGAGGGGGGCATCTGGAAACACCATATATTTT. It specifies CASSQRGASGNTIYF. The chain recombines TRBV3-1 with TRBJ1-3; D might be TRBD1 (6 bases). V dropped 3 bases and J dropped 1 base, with 10 bases sitting between them. The V gene's germline CDR1 is LGHDT and CDR2 YNNKEL (reference sequence). The CDR3 has 15 amino acids.

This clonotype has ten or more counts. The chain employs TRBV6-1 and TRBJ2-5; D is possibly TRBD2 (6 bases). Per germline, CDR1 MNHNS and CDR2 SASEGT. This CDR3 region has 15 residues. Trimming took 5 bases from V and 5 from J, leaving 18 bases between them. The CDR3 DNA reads TGTGCCAGCAGTACCCACCGGGAGCCAAGGGAGACCCAGTACTTC. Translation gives CASSTHREPRETQYF.

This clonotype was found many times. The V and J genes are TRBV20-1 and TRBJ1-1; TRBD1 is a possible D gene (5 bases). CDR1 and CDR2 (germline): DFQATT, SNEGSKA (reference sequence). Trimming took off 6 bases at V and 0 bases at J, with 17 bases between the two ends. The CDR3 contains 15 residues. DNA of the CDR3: TGCAGTGCCCTGGGGCCCGTCGGCTTGAACACTGAAGCTTTCTTT. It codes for CSALGPVGLNTEAFF.

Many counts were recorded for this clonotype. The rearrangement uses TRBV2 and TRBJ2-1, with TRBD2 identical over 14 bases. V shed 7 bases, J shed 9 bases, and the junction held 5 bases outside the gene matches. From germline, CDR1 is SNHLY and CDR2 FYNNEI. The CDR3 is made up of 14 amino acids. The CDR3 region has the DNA TGTGCCAGCAAGGGGACTAGCGGGAGCATTGAGCAGTTCTTC. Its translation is CASKGTSGSIEQFF.

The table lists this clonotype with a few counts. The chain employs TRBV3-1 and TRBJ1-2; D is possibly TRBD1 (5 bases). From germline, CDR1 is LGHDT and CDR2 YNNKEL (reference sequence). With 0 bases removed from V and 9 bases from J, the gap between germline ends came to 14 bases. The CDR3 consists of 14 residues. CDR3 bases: TGTGCCAGCAGCCAAGATGGGGGAGGAGAGAGCTACACCTTC. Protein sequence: CASSQDGGGESYTF.

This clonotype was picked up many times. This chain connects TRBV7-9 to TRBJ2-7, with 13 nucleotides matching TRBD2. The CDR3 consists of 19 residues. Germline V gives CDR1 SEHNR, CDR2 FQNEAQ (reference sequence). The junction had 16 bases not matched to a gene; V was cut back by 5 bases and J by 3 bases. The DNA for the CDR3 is TGTGCCAGCAGCCACCGGACTAGCGGGGGCCGCCGGGGGATCTACGAGCAGTACTTC. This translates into CASSHRTSGGRRGIYEQYF.

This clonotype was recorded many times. CDR3 bases: TGTGCCAGCAGCCCAAGGGTCCAGGGATGGGGGCAAGAGACCCAGTACTTC. Translating gives CASSPRVQGWGQETQYF. The rearrangement joins TRBV7-8 to TRBJ2-5; D could derive from TRBD1 or TRBD2 (5 bases each). Germline assignment: CDR1 SGHVS and CDR2 FQNEAQ. With 5 bases removed from V and 2 bases from J, the gap between germline ends came to 21 bases. The CDR3 runs 17 residues.

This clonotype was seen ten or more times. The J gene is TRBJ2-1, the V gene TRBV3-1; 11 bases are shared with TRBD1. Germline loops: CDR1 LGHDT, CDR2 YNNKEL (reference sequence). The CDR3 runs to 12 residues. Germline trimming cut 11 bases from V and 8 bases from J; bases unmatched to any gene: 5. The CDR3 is CASGQGAYEQFF. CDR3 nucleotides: TGTGCCTCCGGACAGGGGGCCTATGAGCAGTTCTTC.

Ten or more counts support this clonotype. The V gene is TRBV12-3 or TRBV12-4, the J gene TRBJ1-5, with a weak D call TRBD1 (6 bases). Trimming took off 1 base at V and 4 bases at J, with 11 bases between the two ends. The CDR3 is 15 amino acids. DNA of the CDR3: TGTGCCAGCAGTTTAGGAACAGGGCGAAATCAGCCCCAGCATTTT. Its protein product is CASSLGTGRNQPQHF.

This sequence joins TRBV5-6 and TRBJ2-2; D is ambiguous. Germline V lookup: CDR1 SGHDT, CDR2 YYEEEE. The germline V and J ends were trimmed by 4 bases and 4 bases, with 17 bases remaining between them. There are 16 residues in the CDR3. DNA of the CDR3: TGTGCCAGCAGCCAAATTGGGCCCTTTGGCACCGGGGAGCTGTTTTTT. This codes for CASSQIGPFGTGELFF.

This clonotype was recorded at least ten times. The CDR3 DNA follows: TGTGCCATCAGGTCCGGGACAGCCGAAGGAGAGACCCAGTACTTC. It translates to CAIRSGTAEGETQYF. J is TRBJ2-5 and V is TRBV10-3; 7 bases line up with TRBD1. Germline assignment: CDR1 ENHRY and CDR2 SYGVKD. This CDR3 is 15 amino acids long. Unmatched junction bases numbered 11, after V lost 6 bases and J lost 4 bases.

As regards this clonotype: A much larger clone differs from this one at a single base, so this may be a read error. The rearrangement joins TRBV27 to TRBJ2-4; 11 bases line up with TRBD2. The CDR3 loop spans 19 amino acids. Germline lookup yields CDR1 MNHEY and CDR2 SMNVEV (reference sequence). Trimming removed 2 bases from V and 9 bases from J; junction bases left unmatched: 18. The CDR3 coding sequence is TGTGCCAGCAGTTTAACTAGCGGGAGAGGGTCGTGGAAGAGAAGCATTCAGTACTTC. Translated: CASSLTSGRGSWKRSIQYF.

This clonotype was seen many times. For the CDR3, the DNA is TGTGCCAGCACCGAACAGGGTGGTTTTGAAAAACTGTTTTTT. This translates into CASTEQGGFEKLFF. The V call is TRBV2, the J call TRBJ1-4; tentative D call: TRBD1 (6 bases). This CDR3 region has 14 residues. Germline CDR1 and CDR2: SNHLY and FYNNEI. The ends were cut back, 7 bases at V and 7 bases at J, with 16 bases in the middle.